One and the same sample provided the 6 T cell receptor beta chains below, sequenced in a study of blood T cell repertoires in COVID-19. TCRdb's table, derived via immunoSEQ multiplex PCR, lists solely in-frame clones and lacks some. In the table there are 120,000 or so clones, about 83% of which are singletons. The specimen was peripheral blood. The receptor source for this set is a man older than 75 with active or convalescent COVID-19.

This chain uses TRBV28 with TRBJ1-5; D is undetermined. Germline-derived CDR1 and CDR2 are MDHEN and SYDVKM. V was clipped by 8 bases and J by 2 bases, with 10 bases between them. The CDR3 contains 13 residues. Written as DNA, the CDR3 is TGTGCCAGCGCGGGCTCGGGCAATCAGCCCCAGCATTTT. Its translation: CASAGSGNQPQHF.

The genes are TRBV11-2 and TRBJ2-3, with a possible D match to TRBD1 (6 bases). Germline CDR1 SGHAT, CDR2 FQNNGV. The CDR3 has 15 residues. Between the trimmed V and J ends, which lost 10 bases and 0 bases, there was a span of 17 bases. The CDR3 DNA is TGTGCCATTTGGGTCCGGGACAAGAGCACAGATACGCAGTATTTT. Translating gives CAIWVRDKSTDTQYF. Filled out from reference TRBV11-2 and TRBJ2-3, the complete variable domain reads EAGVAQSPRYKIIEKRQSVAFWCNPISGHATLYWYQQILGQGPKLLIQFQNNGVVDDSQLPKDRFSAERLKGVDSTLKIQPAKLEDSAVYLCAIWVRDKSTDTQYFGPGTRLTVL.

The gene calls are TRBV4-2 and TRBJ1-4; a possible D gene is TRBD1 (5 bases). V was clipped by 1 base and J by 8 bases, with 8 bases between them. This CDR3 comprises 13 residues. Looked up from germline, CDR1 is LGHNA and CDR2 is YNFKEQ. In DNA, the CDR3 is TGTGCCAGCAGCCAAGGGGGGAGGGAAAAACTGTTTTTT. Residues: CASSQGGREKLFF.

The sample holds a few counts of this clone. The chain joins TRBV12-3 or TRBV12-4 to TRBJ1-2; TRBD1 matches 10 bases. This CDR3 spans 13 amino acids. The ends lost 7 bases at V and 8 bases at J; junction bases unmatched: 7. The CDR3 protein is CASTPGQGGGYTF. CDR3 sequence (DNA): TGTGCCAGCACCCCCGGACAGGGGGGAGGCTACACCTTC.

The chain has TRBV4-3 and TRBJ2-2; 7 nucleotides agree with TRBD2. Trimming removed 0 bases from V and 7 bases from J; junction bases left unmatched: 5. The CDR3 runs 15 residues. In germline, CDR1 is LGHNA, CDR2 YSLEER. The CDR3 sequence: CASSQDLGEGGELFF. The DNA for the CDR3 is TGCGCCAGCAGCCAAGATCTAGGGGAGGGCGGGGAGCTGTTTTTT.

The rearrangement joins TRBV6-5 to TRBJ1-5; a possible D gene is TRBD1 (6 bases). The CDR3 runs to 15 residues. V lost 0 bases, J lost 0 bases, and 6 bases lay in between. The germline CDR1 and CDR2 sequences are MNHEY and SVGAGI. The CDR3 sequence: CASSYSQGSNQPQHF. CDR3 nucleotide sequence: TGTGCCAGCAGTTACTCACAGGGTAGCAATCAGCCCCAGCATTTT.